One and the same sample provided the 30 T cell receptor beta chains below, sequenced in a study of vaccination and CD4 T cells after COVID-19. Their antigens are not known. This sample's treatment: 10-day PBMC culture with coronavirus spike peptide pools or control peptides (ViraFEST assay). Sequencing of cultured CD4+ T cell DNA used the Oncomine TCR Beta short-read assay. A single record per CDR3 protein comes from TCRdb applying MiXCR to the PCR reads. The table lists 13,000 or so distinct CDR3 sequences, approximately 40% of them singletons. The sequenced sample was CD4+ T cells from blood, cultured in vitro. The origin of the receptors is a human donor who had recovered from COVID-19.

V and J are TRBV29-1 and TRBJ2-1; either TRBD1 or TRBD2 may fit D (5 bases each). Trimming took 6 bases from V and 4 from J, leaving 13 bases between them. CDR1 is SQVTM, CDR2 ANQGSEA, per germline. The CDR3 loop spans 13 amino acids. The CDR3 DNA sequence: TGCAGCGTCGAGGGGCAGAGATACAATGAGCAGTTCTTC. This translates into CSVEGQRYNEQFF.

This sequence joins TRBV6-5 and TRBJ2-7; no definite D call. Germline values: CDR1 MNHEY, CDR2 SVGAGI. This CDR3 region has 12 residues. Trimming cost V 3 bases and J 3 bases, with 6 bases left between them. The CDR3 reads CASSYMGYEQYF. In nucleotides, the CDR3 is TGTGCCAGCAGTTATATGGGCTACGAGCAGTACTTC.

The V and J genes are TRBV7-9 and TRBJ2-2, with a possible D match to TRBD2 (6 bases). CDR3 length: 14 residues. Germline lookup yields CDR1 SEHNR and CDR2 FQNEAQ (reference sequence). V lost 1 base, J lost 7 bases, and 10 bases lay in between. The CDR3 coding sequence is TGTGCCAGCAGCTTAGGTAGCGGCAGCGGGGAGCTGTTTTTT. This gives the protein CASSLGSGSGELFF.

This chain links TRBV15 with TRBJ1-2, with D unresolved. V lost 1 base to trimming and J lost 3 bases, with 18 bases between them. The CDR3 totals 17 residues. Per the germline V gene, CDR1 is LNHNV and CDR2 is YYDKDF (reference sequence). CDR3 in amino acids: CATSRGPPRGKDYGYTF. As DNA, the CDR3 is TGTGCCACCAGCAGAGGTCCCCCGCGAGGGAAGGACTATGGCTACACCTTC.

Here the CDR3 DNA reads TGTGCCAGCAGTTTACGGACAGGGATAGAGACCCAGTACTTC. This codes for CASSLRTGIETQYF. The chain carries TRBV12-3 or TRBV12-4 and TRBJ2-5; 8 nucleotides line up with TRBD1. V was pared by 2 bases and J by 4 bases, with 3 bases of the junction left unmatched. This CDR3 is 14 amino acids long.

The gene calls are TRBV27 and TRBJ1-1, with D unclear. The CDR3 loop spans 13 amino acids. Trimming removed 3 bases from V and 1 base from J, with 6 bases in between. The V gene's germline CDR1 is MNHEY and CDR2 SMNVEV (reference sequence). The CDR3 loop is CASSFRRNTEAFF. In nucleotides, the CDR3 is TGTGCCAGCAGTTTTAGACGGAACACTGAAGCTTTCTTT.

The chain joins TRBV4-3 to TRBJ1-1; 7 nucleotides agree with TRBD1. Germline CDR1 reads LGHNA; CDR2 reads YSLEER. The V segment lost 1 base and the J segment 1 base; nucleotides outside the gene matches: 6. The CDR3 loop spans 16 amino acids. The CDR3 protein is CASSQGSRTGNTEAFF. The CDR3, as DNA: TGCGCCAGCAGCCAAGGCTCCCGGACAGGGAACACTGAAGCTTTCTTT.

This sequence joins TRBV5-1 and TRBJ1-1; D gene ambiguous. CDR1 and CDR2 (germline): SGHRS, YFSETQ. Trimming shortened V by 4 bases and J by 4 bases, and 11 bases separated the two germline ends. The CDR3 has 13 residues. For the CDR3, the DNA is TGCGCCAGCAGCCTCGGGCGGGGCACTGAAGCTTTCTTT. It codes for CASSLGRGTEAFF.

V and J are TRBV19 and TRBJ2-1; the match to TRBD1 covers 10 bases. The trim removed 10 bases at V and 0 bases at J, leaving 9 bases unmatched. Germline V gene lookup returns CDR1 LNHDA and CDR2 SQIVND (reference sequence). The CDR3 totals 16 residues. The CDR3 bases are TGTGCCACCCAGGACAGGGGGTCAAGCTCCTACAATGAGCAGTTCTTC. It is translated as CATQDRGSSSYNEQFF. Full variable domain (rest looked up from reference TRBV19 and TRBJ2-1): DGGITQSPKYLFRKEGQNVTLSCEQNLNHDAMYWYRQDPGQGLRLIYYSQIVNDFQKGDIAEGYSVSREKKESFPLTVTSAQKNPTAFYLCATQDRGSSSYNEQFFGPGTRLTVL.

This clonotype rates as medium-sized. The chain is built from TRBV12-3 or TRBV12-4 and TRBJ1-2; 8 bases are shared with TRBD1. V was pared by 5 bases and J by 7 bases, with 6 bases of the junction left unmatched. The CDR3 runs to 13 residues. CDR3 sequence (DNA): TGTGCCAGCAGTAGACAGGGGAGGTCTGGCTACACCTTC. It is translated as CASSRQGRSGYTF.

This clonotype was picked up a small number of times. J is TRBJ1-6 and V is TRBV2; TRBD1 matches at 8 bases. After removal of 6 bases from V and 5 bases from J, the junction contained 12 bases not matched to a gene. This CDR3 region has 17 residues. Germline V CDR1 and CDR2: SNHLY, FYNNEI. CDR3 protein: CASSKDRVRGDNSPLHF. As DNA, the CDR3 is TGTGCCAGCAGCAAGGACAGGGTCCGCGGGGATAATTCACCCCTCCACTTT.

This chain joins TRBV21-1 and TRBJ1-6. TRBV21-1 is a pseudogene locus. The length of the CDR3 is 17 residues. The CDR3 loop is CASSKRYAGRHNSPLHF. CDR3 sequence (DNA): TGTGCCAGCAGCAAAAGATACGCGGGACGGCATAATTCACCCCTCCACTTT.

The V and J genes are TRBV6-1 and TRBJ1-1; 7 nucleotides match TRBD1. Germline V gene sequence: CDR1 MNHNS, CDR2 SASEGT. J lost 0 bases, V lost 8 bases, and 6 bases had no gene match. The CDR3 has 14 amino acids. In nucleotides, the CDR3 is TGTGCCAGCTACTTTAGGGGGCTGAACACTGAAGCTTTCTTT. Translation: CASYFRGLNTEAFF.

The chain joins TRBV4-2 to TRBJ2-2, with 10 bases lining up with TRBD1. The CDR3 is 16 residues long. CDR1 LGHNA and CDR2 YNFKEQ come from the germline V gene. J was trimmed by 7 bases and V by 3 bases; bases with no gene match: 8. Here the CDR3 DNA reads TGTGCCAGCAGCCAGAAAGACAGGGGGCGAAACGGGGAGCTGTTTTTT. Encoded protein: CASSQKDRGRNGELFF.

The rearrangement joins TRBV6-1 to TRBJ2-2; D not certain. The CDR3 sequence is 13 residues long. Germline V lookup: CDR1 MNHNS, CDR2 SASEGT. V shed 6 bases and J shed 1 base, with 6 bases lying between them. The CDR3 protein is CASREMNTGELFF. The DNA of the CDR3 is TGTGCCAGCAGGGAAATGAACACCGGGGAGCTGTTTTTT.

The V gene is TRBV20-1, the J gene TRBJ1-1, with 7 bases that match TRBD1. Germline CDR1 DFQATT, CDR2 SNEGSKA (reference sequence). V lost 6 bases, J lost 10 bases, and 11 bases stayed unmatched. The CDR3 is 12 residues long. This chain's CDR3 is CSAHRQGGSAFF. The CDR3 DNA is TGCAGTGCACACCGACAGGGAGGTTCAGCTTTCTTT.

This chain uses TRBV7-8 with TRBJ1-2; tentative D call: TRBD1 (6 bases). Germline assignment: CDR1 SGHVS and CDR2 FQNEAQ. The CDR3 spans 14 residues. Between the trimmed V and J ends, which lost 8 bases and 3 bases, there was a span of 16 bases. The CDR3 is CASSGTYPDYGYTF. The CDR3 coding sequence is TGTGCCAGCTCCGGGACATACCCTGACTATGGCTACACCTTC.

This clonotype appeared a few times. The rearrangement links TRBV27 to TRBJ1-1; no definite D call. Trimming pared 6 bases from V and 5 bases from J, leaving 13 bases between. Germline values: CDR1 MNHEY, CDR2 SMNVEV (reference sequence). The CDR3 runs to 13 residues. The CDR3 reads CASRWTVLTEAFF. CDR3 DNA: TGTGCCAGCAGGTGGACCGTCCTGACTGAAGCTTTCTTT.

This clonotype is medium-sized by share. CDR3 sequence: CASSPVRVGNTEAFF. For the CDR3, the DNA is TGTGCCAGCAGTCCGGTTCGGGTCGGGAACACTGAAGCTTTCTTT. The chain is built from TRBV6-1 and TRBJ1-1; D is undetermined. The germline V gene has CDR1 MNHNS and CDR2 SASEGT. There are 15 residues in the CDR3. V dropped 5 bases and J dropped 1 base, with 14 bases sitting between them.

V gene TRBV6-2 or TRBV6-3 combines with J gene TRBJ1-2; TRBD1 might be the D (6 bases). Germline V gene data show CDR1 as MNHEY and CDR2 as SVGEGT. This CDR3 is built from 16 residues. The V and J ends lost 0 bases and 0 bases respectively, with 11 bases between them. CDR3 DNA: TGTGCCAGCAGTTACTCTCTGGGACAAACTAACTATGGCTACACCTTC. Translating it yields CASSYSLGQTNYGYTF.

The chain couples TRBV15 to TRBJ1-5; 9 nucleotides agree with TRBD1. V gave up 2 bases and J gave up 13 bases; unmatched junction bases: 15. Germline CDR1 is LNHNV and CDR2 is YYDKDF (reference sequence). The CDR3 consists of 16 residues. CDR3 bases: TGTGCCACCAGCAGACGAGACGGGGACAGGGCCCGGCCACAGCATTTT. Protein product: CATSRRDGDRARPQHF.

V is TRBV2 and J is TRBJ2-7; D is perhaps TRBD1 (5 bases). V lost 7 bases, J lost 3 bases, and 10 bases lay in between. This CDR3 is 12 amino acids long. Germline values: CDR1 SNHLY, CDR2 FYNNEI. The CDR3 protein is CASNIQGYEQYF. The CDR3 region has the DNA TGTGCCAGCAACATCCAGGGCTACGAGCAGTACTTC.

V usage is TRBV5-4 and J usage is TRBJ2-5; TRBD2 aligns across 8 bases. The ends lost 1 base at V and 3 bases at J; junction bases unmatched: 8. Germline V CDR1 and CDR2: SGHNT, YYREEE (reference sequence). This CDR3 has 16 residues. Here the CDR3 reads CASSLQLRGGEETQYF. CDR3 coding DNA: TGTGCCAGCAGCTTGCAGCTCCGGGGGGGGGAAGAGACCCAGTACTTC.

This clonotype was seen a few times. This chain connects TRBV7-2 to TRBJ2-7, with D unresolved. The CDR3 runs to 13 residues. Germline assignment: CDR1 SGHTA and CDR2 FQGNSA. V lost 5 bases and J 3 bases, leaving 11 bases between the germline ends. The CDR3 region is CASSPYRVYEQYF. Here the CDR3 DNA reads TGTGCCAGCAGCCCCTACCGGGTCTACGAGCAGTACTTC.

The chain has TRBV19 and TRBJ2-1; possible D gene TRBD2, 6 bases. Germline CDR1 reads LNHDA; CDR2 reads SQIVND (reference sequence). V lost 7 bases, J lost 8 bases, and 21 bases lay in between. This CDR3 is 15 amino acids long. The CDR3 DNA is TGTGCCAGTACTAATGGAGGGATCGGTCGCGATGAGCAGTTCTTC. Encoded protein: CASTNGGIGRDEQFF.

The chain couples TRBV12-3 or TRBV12-4 to TRBJ2-4; 10 bases line up with TRBD1. The CDR3 spans 16 residues. The junction had 3 bases not matched to a gene; V was cut back by 3 bases and J by 1 base. For the CDR3, the DNA is TGTGCCAGCAGTTTCCGACAGGGGGCGGCCAAAAACATTCAGTACTTC. Encoded protein: CASSFRQGAAKNIQYF.

The genes are TRBV30 and TRBJ1-1; maybe TRBD1 (5 bases). Germline CDR1 is GTSNPN and CDR2 is SVGIG (reference sequence). V was trimmed by 7 bases and J by 0 bases, leaving 9 bases between them. CDR3 length: 12 amino acids. CDR3 amino acids: CALDKLNTEAFF. For the CDR3, the DNA is TGTGCCTTGGACAAGTTGAACACTGAAGCTTTCTTT.

The V call is TRBV27, the J call TRBJ1-2, with D possibly TRBD1 on 6 matching bases. Trimming took off 5 bases at V and 1 base at J, with 14 bases between the two ends. This CDR3 contains 15 residues. CDR1 MNHEY and CDR2 SMNVEV come from the germline V gene (reference sequence). The DNA for the CDR3 is TGTGCCAGCAGTCCCCGGACAGTTTTTAACTATGGCTACACCTTC. Protein sequence: CASSPRTVFNYGYTF.

V gene TRBV11-3 combines with J gene TRBJ1-1, with D perhaps matching TRBD1 (5 bases). Deletions cut 6 bases from V and 1 base from J, with 27 bases between. Germline CDR1 reads SGHNT; CDR2 reads YENEEA. The CDR3 runs 19 residues. The CDR3 nucleotides read TGTGCCAGCAGGGGAATCATGAGGAAGAAGGGGCGAGGGAACACTGAAGCTTTCTTT. As protein: CASRGIMRKKGRGNTEAFF.

The rearrangement links TRBV12-3 or TRBV12-4 to TRBJ1-5; 7 bases fit TRBD1. The CDR3 spans 14 residues. V dropped 3 bases and J dropped 5; count of bases not matched to a gene: 4. CDR3 amino acids: CASSFGQGDQPQHF. The CDR3 coding sequence is TGTGCCAGCAGTTTTGGGCAGGGGGATCAGCCCCAGCATTTT.